This TCR beta chain is from a study of post-analysis software for immune sequencing data. Concerning this clonotype itself: The antigen remains unidentified.

Findings and limits, study-wide: Normalized Chao1 diversity in multiple sclerosis patients fell significantly below that of controls.

The CDR3 consists of 14 residues. CDR1 and CDR2 from the germline V gene are MNHNS and SASEGT. V was clipped by 6 bases and J by 5 bases, with 14 bases between them. TCR beta libraries were prepared from cDNA with unique molecular identifiers. Using its own MiXCR run on the PCR reads, TCRdb lists one record per CDR3 protein. The table records 150,000 to 200,000 distinct CDR3 sequences, under 40% of them present only once. J is TRBJ1-5 and V is TRBV6-1; perhaps TRBD1 as D (5 bases). The sequence came from a girl aged 10 to 17 with multiple sclerosis. The specimen was blood, collected after autologous hematopoietic stem cell transplantation. The CDR3 DNA is TGTGCCAGCAGACCTGGGACGGCTCATCAGCCCCAGCATTTT. Protein: CASRPGTAHQPQHF.